This T cell receptor (beta chain) is drawn from a study of identifying expanded T cells in peripheral blood. A remark on this clone: The antigen is unknown.

Data came from immunoSEQ multiplex PCR; TCRdb stores just in-frame clones and leaves some out. The sample holds approximately 130,000 clones, roughly 84% seen once. Germline CDR1 GTSNPN, CDR2 SVGIG (reference sequence). The CDR3 has 15 amino acids. The V end lost 0 bases, the J end lost 5 bases, and 16 bases lay between the germline ends. General study results and limits: Roughly 2-week clone count variance significantly increased as total template count grew.

The sequence was collected from a person aged 18 to 75 in good health. Material: blood. V gene TRBV30 combines with J gene TRBJ1-2; a possible D gene is TRBD1 (6 bases). CDR3 nucleotide sequence: TGTGCCTGGAGTGTTCTAAGGGGGAATCGGTATGGCTACACCTTC. Translated, it gives CAWSVLRGNRYGYTF.